This passage covers 15 T cell receptor beta chains from one sample sequenced in a study of a mutant IDH1 vaccine in newly diagnosed glioma. These receptors lack a known antigen. Described time point: week 11, during vaccination. Vaccine doses each comprised 300 ug of mutant IDH1 20-mer peptide, with topical imiquimod. The table came from immunoSEQ multiplex PCR; TCRdb's copy has only in-frame clones and leaves some out. The table has approximately 24,000 clones, about 78% seen once. Specimen: PBMCs, collected from a glioma patient whose treatment included an IDH1 peptide vaccine. The source of these receptors is a woman younger than 35 with glioma.

V is TRBV6-4 and J is TRBJ1-3; D is unresolved. Germline V CDR1 and CDR2: MRHNA, SNTAGT. The CDR3 consists of 16 residues. V shed 7 bases and J shed 4 bases, with 20 bases lying between them. The CDR3: CASTPPIPVTGNTIYF. The CDR3 DNA sequence: TGTGCCAGCACCCCCCCGATTCCAGTGACAGGAAACACCATATATTTT.

The CDR3 here is CASSFGAGASDEQFF. CDR3 bases: TGTGCCAGCAGTTTTGGAGCGGGCGCTAGCGATGAGCAGTTCTTC. The chain couples TRBV6-5 to TRBJ2-1; maybe TRBD2 (6 bases). Germline assignment: CDR1 MNHEY and CDR2 SVGAGI. V was shortened by 4 bases and J by 8 bases, with 18 bases between the two germline ends. The CDR3 loop spans 15 amino acids.

The chain joins TRBV7-3 to TRBJ2-2; 7 bases are a match to TRBD1. This CDR3 region has 15 residues. Trimming removed 8 bases from V and 4 bases from J; junction bases left unmatched: 10. Germline CDR1 and CDR2: SGHTA and FQGTGA. CDR3 sequence: CASGLRGQSTGELFF. The CDR3 DNA is TGTGCCAGCGGGTTGAGGGGGCAAAGCACCGGGGAGCTGTTTTTT. Full variable domain (remainder filled in from reference TRBV7-3 and TRBJ2-2): GAGVSQTPSNKVTEKGKYVELRCDPISGHTALYWYRQSLGQGPEFLIYFQGTGAADDSGLPNDRFFAVRPEGSVSTLKIQRTERGDSAVYLCASGLRGQSTGELFFGEGSRLTVL.

This chain uses TRBV27 with TRBJ2-7; 7 positions agree with TRBD1. The CDR3 sequence is 18 residues long. Trimming at V came to 0 bases and at J to 2 bases, leaving 13 bases not matched to a gene. Germline CDR1 MNHEY, CDR2 SMNVEV (reference sequence). DNA for the CDR3: TGTGCCAGCAGTTTATCTTTCGGACGACAGGGCTTCGCCTACGAGCAGTACTTC. It encodes CASSLSFGRQGFAYEQYF.

This chain joins TRBV6-1 and TRBJ1-5; TRBD1 matches at 12 bases. CDR3 length: 15 residues. The V and J ends lost 4 bases and 7 bases, in that order; junction bases with no gene match: 5. Per germline, CDR1 MNHNS and CDR2 SASEGT. CDR3 residues: CASSGGTGGGQPQHF. The CDR3 region has the DNA TGTGCCAGCAGTGGGGGGACAGGGGGCGGCCAGCCCCAGCATTTT.

This rearrangement joins TRBV4-2 to TRBJ1-2, with D unresolved. Germline lookup yields CDR1 LGHNA and CDR2 YNFKEQ. The CDR3 is 16 amino acids. Trimming removed 0 bases from V and 5 bases from J, with 16 bases in between. In DNA, the CDR3 is TGTGCCAGCAGCCAAGAGTTAGGAAGTTCGGTTTATGGCTACACCTTC. Translating it yields CASSQELGSSVYGYTF.

The V gene is TRBV5-4, the J gene TRBJ2-1; 11 nucleotides align to TRBD2. This CDR3 region has 15 residues. Germline loops: CDR1 SGHNT, CDR2 YYREEE (reference sequence). V was pared by 4 bases and J by 10 bases, with 10 bases of the junction left unmatched. CDR3 DNA sequence: TGTGCCAGCAGCCCCTTTAGCGGGGGGGCCGGGGAGCAGTTCTTC. Residues: CASSPFSGGAGEQFF.

The V call is TRBV30, the J call TRBJ1-4, with unresolved D. V lost 2 bases and J 5 bases, leaving 9 bases between the germline ends. CDR1 and CDR2 (germline): GTSNPN, SVGIG (reference sequence). The CDR3 sequence is 13 residues long. The CDR3 DNA sequence: TGTGCCTGGAGTCGCGGCGGGAATGAAAAACTGTTTTTT. Protein: CAWSRGGNEKLFF.

The chain recombines TRBV6-6 with TRBJ2-7; tentatively, D is TRBD2 (6 bases). The V gene's germline CDR1 is MNHNY and CDR2 SVGAGI (reference sequence). The CDR3 sequence is 16 residues long. The ends were cut back, 0 bases at V and 2 bases at J, with 14 bases in the middle. Here the CDR3 DNA reads TGTGCCAGCAGTTACTCGATATCCGGGGGAGCCTACGAGCAGTACTTC. It yields the protein CASSYSISGGAYEQYF.

V and J are TRBV10-3 and TRBJ2-5; D is possibly TRBD1 or TRBD2 (5 bases each). CDR3 size: 14 residues. With 3 bases removed from V and 3 bases from J, the gap between germline ends came to 11 bases. Germline values: CDR1 ENHRY, CDR2 SYGVKD. The CDR3 region has the DNA TGTGCCATCAGTGACGGGGAAGGGGAAGAGACCCAGTACTTC. This codes for CAISDGEGEETQYF.

The CDR3 sequence is CASSIRGITYEQYF. The CDR3 DNA reads TGTGCCAGCAGCATACGCGGGATAACCTACGAGCAGTACTTC. This sequence joins TRBV5-8 and TRBJ2-7; possibly TRBD2 for D (6 bases). V was trimmed by 4 bases and J by 2 bases, leaving 13 bases between them. The CDR3 covers 14 residues. Germline assignment: CDR1 SGHTS and CDR2 YDEGEE.

The rearrangement links TRBV28 to TRBJ1-5, with no clear D. Trimming removed 3 bases from V and 6 bases from J, with 12 bases in between. CDR3 length: 14 amino acids. Looked up from germline, CDR1 is MDHEN and CDR2 is SYDVKM. For the CDR3, the DNA is TGTGCCAGCAGTTTTAGCGGGGTAAGTCAGCCCCAGCATTTT. Protein sequence: CASSFSGVSQPQHF.

The rearrangement joins TRBV5-1 to TRBJ1-6; D uncertain. This CDR3 is built from 16 residues. Germline V gene sequence: CDR1 SGHRS, CDR2 YFSETQ. V gave up 3 bases and J gave up 9 bases, with 19 bases separating them. CDR3 protein: CASSSAGDGRGSPLHF. CDR3 sequence (DNA): TGCGCCAGCAGCTCGGCCGGCGACGGGAGAGGTTCACCCCTCCACTTT.

CDR3 amino acids: CASSLTPVYSNQPQHF. The CDR3 region has the DNA TGTGCCAGCTCTTTAACCCCCGTTTATAGCAATCAGCCCCAGCATTTT. This chain uses TRBV5-5 with TRBJ1-5; D not certain. Germline V gene lookup returns CDR1 SGHKS and CDR2 YYEKEE (reference sequence). The CDR3 runs 16 residues. V gave up 7 bases and J gave up 0 bases, with 17 bases separating them. Together with reference TRBV5-5 and TRBJ1-5, the CDR3 gives the full variable domain: DAGVTQSPTHLIKTRGQQVTLRCSPISGHKSVSWYQQVLGQGPQFIFQYYEKEERGRGNFPDRFSARQFPNYSSELNVNALLLGDSALYLCASSLTPVYSNQPQHFGDGTRLSIL.

The chain has TRBV29-1 and TRBJ1-1; possible D gene TRBD1, 6 bases. CDR3 length: 13 amino acids. The germline V gene has CDR1 SQVTM and CDR2 ANQGSEA. Trimming took off 5 bases at V and 7 bases at J, with 17 bases between the two ends. The CDR3 sequence: CSVWRGAPGEAFF. Here the CDR3 DNA reads TGCAGCGTTTGGAGGGGGGCGCCGGGTGAAGCTTTCTTT.